The clone carrying this TCR beta chain was picked up a small number of times. Antigen unknown. This sample was taken from a study of cytomegalovirus exposure and HLA in healthy donors. Broader study findings: The study labeled 164 TCR beta chains cytomegalovirus-associated. DRB1 showed the most TCR associations and HLA-C the fewest in a later analysis, as rates varied by HLA locus.

The PCR used 60 Vbeta and 13 Jbeta primers. Per the study methods: Later work found 80 million or so unique TCR beta chains, with 9.5 million to 11 million shared. The table came from immunoSEQ multiplex PCR; TCRdb's copy has only in-frame clones and leaves some out. That table is the source of V, J and clone size, and D and trimming were worked out from the DNA. This table holds 60,000 to 80,000 clones, less than 65% found once. This TCR was sampled from a man aged 30 to 45 in good health and CMV-seronegative. Sequenced sample: PBMCs.

CDR3 in DNA: TGTGCCTGGAGTCAGGGGGATTTAAATGAAAAACTGTTTTTT. It yields the protein CAWSQGDLNEKLFF. J is TRBJ1-4 and V is TRBV30; 7 nucleotides line up with TRBD1. V lost 2 bases, J lost 5 bases, and 5 bases stayed unmatched. The CDR3 is made up of 14 amino acids. In germline, CDR1 is GTSNPN, CDR2 SVGIG (reference sequence).